This T cell receptor beta chain stems from a study of T cell changes during pregnancy in multiple sclerosis. In germline, CDR1 is SGHDT, CDR2 YYEEEE. The CDR3 spans 14 residues. V lost 5 bases, J lost 15 bases, and 13 bases stayed unmatched. Method: immunoSEQ multiplex PCR; TCRdb's copy keeps in-frame clones and lacks some. The sample has roughly 60,000 clones, just under 95% seen once. This receptor was obtained from a female donor with multiple sclerosis, enrolled in a pregnancy study. Sequencing was performed on peripheral blood, taken in the second trimester of pregnancy. The chain has TRBV5-6 and TRBJ2-3; 12 nucleotides align to TRBD2. CDR3 DNA: TGTGCCAGCAGGCCGGGACTAGCGGGCCTGGCCCCTTATTTT. It encodes CASRPGLAGLAPYF.